This T cell receptor beta chain was captured by sequencing in a study of CD8+ T cells in alopecia areata. Background on the study: Twice a day, 5 to 10 mg of oral tofacitinib was administered to treated patients.

Treatment in this sample: oral pan-JAK inhibitor, 5-10 mg twice daily. Whole-study results and caveats: Patients shared TCRs less clearly than mice did, possibly owing to HLA. Links between baseline CD8+ expansion and response need larger treated cohorts. Across lesional scalp, and particularly alopecia totalis/universalis, clonality surpassed that of normal scalp.

The CDR3 length is 14 residues. CDR1 is SGHRS, CDR2 YFSETQ, per germline. Trimming shortened V by 3 bases and J by 0 bases, and 9 bases separated the two germline ends. Once RNA had been extracted, it was reverse transcribed into cDNA to act as the sequencing template. Generated by immunoSEQ multiplex PCR, the TCRdb table keeps only in-frame clones and is missing some. Of roughly 120,000 clones in the sample, more than 45% are singletons; the top ten hold just over 0.45%. Worth noting for this clone: The antigen remains undetermined.

The chain is built from TRBV5-1 and TRBJ1-1; no clear D gene. This TCR was recovered from a human donor with alopecia areata. The sample consisted of CD4+ T cells sorted from blood, taken at week 4, from a patient treated with tofacitinib. The DNA of the CDR3 is TGCGCCAGCAGCTCCAAAGGAGTGAACACTGAAGCTTTCTTT. Its translation: CASSSKGVNTEAFF.